Below, one TCR beta chain is given with its context. Its specificity is unknown. This sample was included in a study of cytomegalovirus exposure and HLA in healthy donors. V lost 0 bases to trimming and J lost 5 bases, with 15 bases between them. Germline CDR1 and CDR2: SGHRS and YFSETQ. The length of the CDR3 is 17 residues. The PCR was carried out with 60 Vbeta primers and 13 Jbeta primers. Assay: immunoSEQ multiplex PCR; the TCRdb copy retains only in-frame clones and omits some. The sample records 170,000 or so clones, over 70% being singletons. The study, taken as a whole, reports: TCR beta chains numbering under 200 were designated cytomegalovirus-associated. The authors confirmed in vitro that three CMV-associated chains were specific for CMV antigens. Earlier findings revealed that most TCR beta V segments proved productive either about 87% or about 30% of the time.

Input material: PBMCs. The chain combines TRBV5-1 with TRBJ2-6, with a tentative D call TRBD2 (6 bases). This clonotype originated in a man aged 25 to 40 in good health and CMV-seropositive. CDR3: CASSLGGGGARANVLTF. The CDR3 region has the DNA TGCGCCAGCAGCTTGGGGGGAGGCGGCGCGAGGGCCAACGTCCTGACTTTC.